Below, 9 T cell receptor beta chains from the same sample are listed, as sequenced in a study of cytomegalovirus exposure and HLA in healthy donors (dated by TCRdb to about 2017). The library was prepared using the immunoSEQ multiplex PCR assay. A mixture of 60 forward primers for TCR Vbeta segments and 13 reverse primers for TCR Jbeta segments was used in the multiplex PCR. TCRdb holds this immuneACCESS table with in-frame rearrangements only. Some clones are missing; in checked studies, unresolved V genes explain under half, and the rest has no known cause. The sample table holds about 130,000 clones. The ten top clones hold 2% of the sample. The sequenced sample was PBMCs. The receptors stem from a woman aged 55 to 70 in good health and CMV-seronegative.

The chain couples TRBV18 to TRBJ1-1; D is possibly TRBD1 (6 bases). This CDR3 has 17 amino acids. Trimming cost V 5 bases and J 0 bases, with 19 bases left between them. Per the germline V gene, CDR1 is KGHSH and CDR2 is LQKENI. CDR3 sequence reads: CASSAKTGSGMNTEAFF. The CDR3 DNA is TGTGCCAGCTCAGCCAAAACAGGGTCCGGAATGAACACTGAAGCTTTCTTT.

The chain links TRBV6-1 to TRBJ2-5; 8 nucleotides agree with TRBD1. The J call is in doubt because the DNA end fits TRBJ2-7 better. Germline loops: CDR1 MNHNS, CDR2 SASEGT. The CDR3 loop spans 15 amino acids. Here the CDR3 reads CASSEPWDRTYEQYF. The CDR3 DNA sequence: TGTGCCAGCAGTGAGCCCTGGGACAGGACCTACGAGCAGTACTTC.

The CDR3 here is CASSYSLAGLYEQYF. For the CDR3, the DNA is TGTGCCAGCAGTTACTCCCTAGCGGGGCTGTACGAGCAGTACTTC. The chain recombines TRBV6-5 with TRBJ2-7, with TRBD2 matching over 9 bases. Looked up from germline, CDR1 is MNHEY and CDR2 is SVGAGI. The J segment lost 4 bases and the V segment lost 0 bases, leaving 4 bases of the junction unmatched. This CDR3 has 15 amino acids.

V is TRBV28 and J is TRBJ1-5; D perhaps matches TRBD1 (5 bases). CDR3 length: 16 amino acids. V gave up 4 bases and J gave up 2 bases, with 15 bases separating them. Germline CDR1 is MDHEN and CDR2 is SYDVKM. CDR3 nucleotides: TGTGCCAGCAGTTGGGGGGTGGCAGGAGGCAATCAGCCCCAGCATTTT. This translates into CASSWGVAGGNQPQHF.

This rearrangement joins TRBV7-9 to TRBJ2-7, with 10 bases lining up with TRBD2. In germline, CDR1 is SEHNR, CDR2 FQNEAQ (reference sequence). Trimming removed 1 base from V and 6 bases from J; junction bases left unmatched: 3. The CDR3 consists of 14 residues. For the CDR3, the DNA is TGTGCCAGCAGCTTAGTTACTAGCGGGACCGAGCAGTACTTC. Its protein is CASSLVTSGTEQYF.

This chain uses TRBV5-6 with TRBJ1-1, with D maybe TRBD1 (5 bases). V was shortened by 4 bases and J by 0 bases, with 10 bases between the two germline ends. The length of the CDR3 is 14 residues. Looked up from germline, CDR1 is SGHDT and CDR2 is YYEEEE. The CDR3 bases are TGTGCCAGCAGCCCTAGACAGATGAACACTGAAGCTTTCTTT. Its protein product is CASSPRQMNTEAFF. Filled out from reference TRBV5-6 and TRBJ1-1, the complete variable domain reads DAGVTQSPTHLIKTRGQQVTLRCSPKSGHDTVSWYQQALGQGPQFIFQYYEEEERQRGNFPDRFSGHQFPNYSSELNVNALLLGDSALYLCASSPRQMNTEAFFGQGTRLTVV.

The chain is built from TRBV10-3 and TRBJ1-2; no reliable D call. Trimming removed 2 bases from V and 4 bases from J, with 14 bases in between. This CDR3 spans 15 amino acids. Germline V gene data show CDR1 as ENHRY and CDR2 as SYGVKD. CDR3 sequence: CAISEGSGQIYGYTF. The DNA of the CDR3 is TGTGCCATCAGTGAGGGCAGCGGCCAGATCTATGGCTACACCTTC.

The chain couples TRBV2 to TRBJ1-6, with TRBD1 matching 8 bases. CDR1 SNHLY and CDR2 FYNNEI come from the germline V gene. This CDR3 has 16 residues. J lost 6 bases, V lost 6 bases, and 10 bases had no gene match. The CDR3 DNA is TGTGCCAGCAGCGATCTCGGGACAGGAAGTAATTCACCCCTCCACTTT. It translates to CASSDLGTGSNSPLHF. Drawing the rest from reference TRBV2 and TRBJ1-6, the complete variable domain is EPEVTQTPSHQVTQMGQEVILRCVPISNHLYFYWYRQILGQKVEFLVSFYNNEISEKSEIFDDQFSVERPDGSNFTLKIRSTKLEDSAMYFCASSDLGTGSNSPLHFGNGTRLTVT.

This chain links TRBV11-2 with TRBJ1-1; D perhaps matches TRBD1 (5 bases). Germline V gene sequence: CDR1 SGHAT, CDR2 FQNNGV. V shed 5 bases and J shed 4 bases, with 14 bases lying between them. The CDR3 has 14 residues. CDR3 DNA sequence: TGTGCCAGCAGCAAGACAGCCCTAGGCACTGAAGCTTTCTTT. It specifies CASSKTALGTEAFF.